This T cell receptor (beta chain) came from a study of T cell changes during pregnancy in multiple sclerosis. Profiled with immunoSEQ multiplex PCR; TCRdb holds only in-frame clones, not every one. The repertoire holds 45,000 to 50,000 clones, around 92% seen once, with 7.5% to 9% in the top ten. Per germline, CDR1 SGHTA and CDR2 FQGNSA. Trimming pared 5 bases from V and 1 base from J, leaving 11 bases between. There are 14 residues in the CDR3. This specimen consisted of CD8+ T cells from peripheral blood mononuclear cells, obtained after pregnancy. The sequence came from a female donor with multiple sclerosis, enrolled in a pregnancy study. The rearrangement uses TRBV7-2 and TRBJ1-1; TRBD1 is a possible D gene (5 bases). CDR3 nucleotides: TGTGCCAGCAGCCTAGATACAGGGAACACTGAAGCTTTCTTT. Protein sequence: CASSLDTGNTEAFF.